Below are 6 T cell receptor beta chains sequenced from a single sample in a study of T cell changes during pregnancy in multiple sclerosis. Only in-frame clones appear in the TCRdb table, and some are missing; sequencing was by immunoSEQ multiplex PCR. Among under 95,000 clones listed, about 94% were seen once. Sample: peripheral blood, taken in the second trimester of pregnancy. The receptor set was obtained from a female donor in good health, enrolled as a control in a pregnancy study.

The CDR3 loop reads CASSLARAGSDTQYF. CDR3 in DNA: TGCGCCAGCAGCTTGGCCAGGGCAGGGTCAGATACGCAGTATTTT. The chain links TRBV5-1 to TRBJ2-3, with D perhaps matching TRBD1 (5 bases). The CDR3 runs 15 residues. Germline assignment: CDR1 SGHRS and CDR2 YFSETQ. Between the trimmed V and J ends, which lost 0 bases and 4 bases, there was a span of 12 bases.

The rearrangement links TRBV11-2 to TRBJ2-2; a weak D match, TRBD2 (6 bases). This CDR3 has 16 amino acids. From germline, CDR1 is SGHAT and CDR2 FQNNGV. Trimming left V 3 bases short and J 1 base short, with 12 bases between. The CDR3 is CASSLVGGVNTGELFF. The CDR3, as DNA: TGTGCCAGCAGCTTGGTGGGAGGAGTGAACACCGGGGAGCTGTTTTTT. Filled out from reference TRBV11-2 and TRBJ2-2, the complete variable domain reads EAGVAQSPRYKIIEKRQSVAFWCNPISGHATLYWYQQILGQGPKLLIQFQNNGVVDDSQLPKDRFSAERLKGVDSTLKIQPAKLEDSAVYLCASSLVGGVNTGELFFGEGSRLTVL.

This clone appeared a single time. This chain links TRBV27 with TRBJ2-1; 7 nucleotides agree with TRBD2. Losses at the gene ends were 4 bases for V and 7 bases for J; bases not matched to a gene: 7. The germline V gene has CDR1 MNHEY and CDR2 SMNVEV (reference sequence). CDR3 length: 14 residues. The DNA for the CDR3 is TGTGCCAGCAGTTCTCCGGGAGGACGGAATGAGCAGTTCTTC. It specifies CASSSPGGRNEQFF.

V usage is TRBV9 and J usage is TRBJ1-2, with 8 bases lining up with TRBD1. Germline CDR1 SGDLS, CDR2 YYNGEE. The CDR3 contains 15 residues. V was clipped by 6 bases and J by 5 bases; unmatched bases: 12. The CDR3 sequence: CASNHPDRAPYGYTF. CDR3 DNA sequence: TGTGCCAGCAACCATCCGGACAGGGCTCCTTATGGCTACACCTTC.

The chain is built from TRBV7-9 and TRBJ1-1, with D perhaps TRBD1 (5 bases). Trimming left V 10 bases short and J 7 bases short, with 13 bases between. This CDR3 region has 11 residues. Germline CDR1 is SEHNR and CDR2 is FQNEAQ (reference sequence). The CDR3 DNA sequence: TGTGCCATACGGGGGGTGGTTGAAGCTTTCTTT. Encoded protein: CAIRGVVEAFF.

The rearrangement links TRBV11-2 to TRBJ2-3; 7 bases align to TRBD2. Germline V gene lookup returns CDR1 SGHAT and CDR2 FQNNGV. V trimming: 5 bases; J trimming: 2 bases; junction bases outside the gene matches: 4. The CDR3 has 14 residues. The CDR3 DNA reads as TGTGCCAGCAGCCCGAGACTAGCCACAGATACGCAGTATTTT. Residues: CASSPRLATDTQYF.